This T cell receptor beta chain was sequenced in a study of T cells expressing NK-cell markers. Overall study context: Beta-chain profiling covered CD3+CD56+NKG2C+, CD3+CD56+NKG2C- and CD3+CD56-NKG2C+ sorted subsets. The sequencing cohort of eight donors included seven HCMV-seropositive individuals and one seronegative individual.

Study observations and caveats: NKG2C+ dominant clonotypes from several donors made up about 1.0-8% of CD8+ T cells. Topping the CD3+CD56-NKG2C+ fraction as well were these clonotypes, in several donors.

TCRdb re-called the 5' RACE reads; every CDR3 protein appears as one record, without DNA. The ten most abundant clones cover approximately 3.6% of a sample with 550,000 to 600,000 distinct CDR3 sequences. On this clonotype: Antigen specificity is unknown.

This TCR derives from a man aged 18 to 30 in good health. Sequencing used blood T cells: a sorted CD56 or NKG2C T cell subset, CD4+ or CD8+ T cells, or bulk PBMC T cells (not recorded which).

The CDR3 is CASSGRQEGGTGELFF. This chain links TRBV5-1 with TRBJ2-2; TCRdb gives TRBD2 as the D gene, but with no DNA this cannot be confirmed. The CDR3 sequence is 16 residues long. CDR1 SGHRS and CDR2 YFSETQ come from the germline V gene.